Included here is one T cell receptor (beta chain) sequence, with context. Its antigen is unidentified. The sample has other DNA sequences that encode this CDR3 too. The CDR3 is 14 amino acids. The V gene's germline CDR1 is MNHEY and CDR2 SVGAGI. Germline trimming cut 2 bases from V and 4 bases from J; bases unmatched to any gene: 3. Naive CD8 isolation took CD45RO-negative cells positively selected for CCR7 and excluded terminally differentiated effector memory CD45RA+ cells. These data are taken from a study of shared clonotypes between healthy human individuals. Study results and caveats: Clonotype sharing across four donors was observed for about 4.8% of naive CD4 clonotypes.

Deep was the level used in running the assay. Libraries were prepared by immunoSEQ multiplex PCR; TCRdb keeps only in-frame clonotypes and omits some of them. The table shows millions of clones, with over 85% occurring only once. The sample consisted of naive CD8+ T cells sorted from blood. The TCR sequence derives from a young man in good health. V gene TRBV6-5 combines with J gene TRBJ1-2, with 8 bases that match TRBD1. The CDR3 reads CASSYGQGSYGYTF. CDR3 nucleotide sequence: TGTGCCAGCAGTTACGGACAGGGCAGCTATGGCTACACCTTC.